This passage covers 30 T cell receptor beta chains from one sample sequenced in a study of cytomegalovirus exposure and HLA in healthy donors. 13 Jbeta primers and 60 Vbeta primers were used for the PCR. Clones were sequenced by immunoSEQ multiplex PCR, and TCRdb holds only the in-frame ones, with some missing. The sample includes 210,000 or so clones, 75% to 85% seen only once; the top ten take 1.1% to 1.5%. The sequencing input was PBMCs. All receptors come from a girl aged 5-17 years in good health and CMV-seronegative.

In DNA, the CDR3 is TGTGCCAGCAGCCCAAAGGCCGGACAGAGCTACTACGAGCAGTACTTC. This gives the protein CASSPKAGQSYYEQYF. This chain links TRBV11-2 with TRBJ2-7; a possible D gene is TRBD1 (6 bases). CDR3 length equals 16 residues. Germline V lookup: CDR1 SGHAT, CDR2 FQNNGV. Trimming removed 5 bases from V and 3 bases from J, with 20 bases in between.

This chain joins TRBV27 and TRBJ2-5; D call uncertain. The germline CDR1 and CDR2 sequences are MNHEY and SMNVEV (reference sequence). V was pared by 2 bases and J by 1 base, with 11 bases between. The CDR3 totals 15 residues. CDR3 sequence reads: CASSLGLTFQETQYF. CDR3 in DNA: TGTGCCAGCAGTTTAGGTTTGACATTCCAAGAGACCCAGTACTTC.

The chain combines TRBV28 with TRBJ2-7; 9 nucleotides agree with TRBD1. Germline assignment: CDR1 MDHEN and CDR2 SYDVKM. Trimming cost V 5 bases and J 3 bases; bases outside gene matches: 5. The CDR3 length is 14 residues. The chain's CDR3 is CASSDWGQGYEQYF. DNA of the CDR3: TGTGCCAGCAGTGATTGGGGACAGGGCTACGAGCAGTACTTC.

This chain joins TRBV9 and TRBJ2-3, with 10 bases matching TRBD2. Germline V CDR1 and CDR2: SGDLS, YYNGEE. The trim removed 4 bases at V and 1 base at J, leaving 12 bases unmatched. CDR3 size: 18 residues. CDR3 region: CASSPKWTSGKRTDTQYF. The DNA for the CDR3 is TGTGCCAGCAGCCCCAAGTGGACTAGCGGTAAACGCACAGATACGCAGTATTTT. The full variable domain, with the rest looked up from reference TRBV9 and TRBJ2-3, is DSGVTQTPKHLITATGQRVTLRCSPRSGDLSVYWYQQSLDQGLQFLIQYYNGEERAKGNILERFSAQQFPDLHSELNLSSLELGDSALYFCASSPKWTSGKRTDTQYFGPGTRLTVL.

This clone occurred a few times. This chain links TRBV4-2 with TRBJ2-7, with 8 bases aligning to TRBD2. Trimming cost V 0 bases and J 1 base; bases outside gene matches: 11. Germline V gene lookup returns CDR1 LGHNA and CDR2 YNFKEQ. The length of the CDR3 is 18 residues. CDR3 DNA: TGTGCCAGCAGCCAAGATGGCGGGGGGCAGGGACAATCCTACGAGCAGTACTTC. Its protein product is CASSQDGGGQGQSYEQYF.

This sequence joins TRBV10-3 and TRBJ1-5; TRBD1 might be the D (6 bases). The germline gives CDR1 ENHRY, CDR2 SYGVKD. V was clipped by 3 bases and J by 7 bases, with 22 bases between them. This CDR3 is 17 amino acids long. For the CDR3, the DNA is TGTGCCATCAGTGAAAGTGGACAGTTGGTTCGGTCCCAGCCCCAGCATTTT. Translation: CAISESGQLVRSQPQHF.

The J gene is TRBJ1-2, the V gene TRBV5-1; D is ambiguous. Germline V gives CDR1 SGHRS, CDR2 YFSETQ. V was trimmed by 0 bases and J by 4 bases, leaving 16 bases between them. CDR3 length: 16 amino acids. CDR3 residues: CASSLAGDDVGYGYTF. CDR3 DNA: TGCGCCAGCAGCTTGGCCGGAGACGATGTAGGCTATGGCTACACCTTC.

V gene TRBV18 combines with J gene TRBJ2-2; tentatively, D is TRBD1 (6 bases). Trimming cost V 3 bases and J 4 bases, with 9 bases left between them. CDR3 length: 14 residues. Germline CDR1 KGHSH, CDR2 LQKENI. In DNA, the CDR3 is TGTGCCAGCTCACCTACAGGGACCACCGGGGAGCTGTTTTTT. Residues: CASSPTGTTGELFF.

The chain combines TRBV27 with TRBJ2-7; TRBD1 is a possible D gene (5 bases). V lost 3 bases and J 5 bases, leaving 17 bases between the germline ends. The CDR3 runs to 15 residues. The germline V gene encodes CDR1 MNHEY and CDR2 SMNVEV (reference sequence). The CDR3 region is CASSLVDTQVHEQYF. The DNA for the CDR3 is TGTGCCAGCAGTTTGGTGGACACCCAGGTCCACGAGCAGTACTTC.

The V and J genes are TRBV28 and TRBJ1-2, with TRBD1 matching over 8 bases. Germline CDR1 is MDHEN and CDR2 is SYDVKM. The V gene end was trimmed by 5 bases and the J gene end by 2 bases; junction bases not matched to a gene: 1. The CDR3 contains 13 residues. The CDR3 sequence is CASSRQGNYGYTF. The CDR3 DNA is TGTGCCAGCAGTCGACAGGGGAACTATGGCTACACCTTC.

The chain employs TRBV5-1 and TRBJ2-3; D is undetermined. The CDR3 contains 17 residues. Between the trimmed V and J ends, which lost 4 bases and 0 bases, there was a span of 18 bases. CDR1 is SGHRS and CDR2 is YFSETQ in the germline V gene. CDR3 region: CASSASIRATSTDTQYF. CDR3 sequence (DNA): TGCGCCAGCAGCGCGTCCATCCGTGCTACTAGCACAGATACGCAGTATTTT.

The chain couples TRBV28 to TRBJ1-5, with 8 bases lining up with TRBD1. The V gene's germline CDR1 is MDHEN and CDR2 SYDVKM. This CDR3 is built from 14 residues. V was pared by 4 bases and J by 7 bases, with 6 bases of the junction left unmatched. Here the CDR3 reads CASSSDRGGQPQHF. The CDR3 nucleotides are TGTGCCAGCAGTTCCGACAGGGGCGGGCAGCCCCAGCATTTT.

This clone appeared once. This chain uses TRBV25-1 with TRBJ2-1; 8 bases agree with TRBD1. Germline values: CDR1 MGHDK, CDR2 SYGVNS. Germline trimming cut 4 bases from V and 11 bases from J; bases unmatched to any gene: 13. The CDR3 covers 15 residues. CDR3 nucleotide sequence: TGTGCCAGCAGTGTCTCGGGCCAGGGGGCAACAAAGCAGTTCTTC. As protein: CASSVSGQGATKQFF. Full variable domain (remainder filled in from reference TRBV25-1 and TRBJ2-1): EADIYQTPRYLVIGTGKKITLECSQTMGHDKMYWYQQDPGMELHLIHYSYGVNSTEKGDLSSESTVSRIRTEHFPLTLESARPSHTSQYLCASSVSGQGATKQFFGPGTRLTVL.

The chain carries TRBV5-1 and TRBJ1-2; TRBD1 might be the D (5 bases). CDR1 and CDR2 from the germline V gene are SGHRS and YFSETQ. The CDR3 contains 15 residues. Trimming cost V 4 bases and J 5 bases, with 18 bases left between them. This chain's CDR3 is CASSPGHVLSYGYTF. CDR3 DNA: TGCGCCAGCAGCCCCGGACACGTACTTTCGTATGGCTACACCTTC.

This rearrangement joins TRBV28 to TRBJ1-6; the D is unclear. The CDR3 extends over 15 amino acids. The V and J ends lost 2 bases and 8 bases respectively, with 13 bases between them. Germline assignment: CDR1 MDHEN and CDR2 SYDVKM. In DNA, the CDR3 is TGTGCCAGCAGTTTAGACCAGGAGGTGCATTCACCCCTCCACTTT. As protein: CASSLDQEVHSPLHF.

The gene calls are TRBV7-8 and TRBJ2-3; D perhaps matches TRBD1 (6 bases). The CDR3 loop spans 15 amino acids. Germline CDR1 SGHVS, CDR2 FQNEAQ. With 4 bases removed from V and 2 bases from J, the gap between germline ends came to 13 bases. For the CDR3, the DNA is TGTGCCAGCAGCTCGGCTGGGACACACACAGATACGCAGTATTTT. The encoded protein is CASSSAGTHTDTQYF.

The J gene is TRBJ2-5, the V gene TRBV5-1; TRBD2 is a possible D gene (6 bases). This CDR3 has 14 amino acids. Between the trimmed V and J ends, which lost 3 bases and 5 bases, there was a span of 14 bases. Germline loops: CDR1 SGHRS, CDR2 YFSETQ. DNA of the CDR3: TGCGCCAGCAGCTCGACGCGCGGGGTGGAGACCCAGTACTTC. It is translated as CASSSTRGVETQYF.

The chain links TRBV19 to TRBJ1-5, with D possibly being TRBD1 (5 bases). V lost 6 bases to trimming and J lost 1 base, with 19 bases between them. Per the germline V gene, CDR1 is LNHDA and CDR2 is SQIVND (reference sequence). The CDR3 has 17 amino acids. The DNA of the CDR3 is TGTGCCAGTAGACCCAGCCGGGGCCGGGGGAGCAATCAGCCCCAGCATTTT. Encoded protein: CASRPSRGRGSNQPQHF.

The V gene is TRBV5-1, the J gene TRBJ2-3; no reliable D call. Germline assignment: CDR1 SGHRS and CDR2 YFSETQ. Trimming shortened V by 6 bases and J by 6 bases, and 14 bases separated the two germline ends. CDR3 size: 13 residues. The CDR3 here is CASTTLATDTQYF. The CDR3 DNA follows: TGCGCCAGCACTACCCTCGCTACGGATACGCAGTATTTT. The variable domain in full, completed from reference TRBV5-1 and TRBJ2-3, reads KAGVTQTPRYLIKTRGQQVTLSCSPISGHRSVSWYQQTPGQGLQFLFEYFSETQRNKGNFPGRFSGRQFSNSRSEMNVSTLELGDSALYLCASTTLATDTQYFGPGTRLTVL.

A single count supports this clone. The V call is TRBV5-1, the J call TRBJ2-7, with 9 bases that match TRBD2. The trim removed 0 bases at V and 6 bases at J, leaving 7 bases unmatched. Germline loops: CDR1 SGHRS, CDR2 YFSETQ. This CDR3 is built from 15 residues. CDR3 sequence (DNA): TGCGCCAGCAGCTTGGGGGGCGGGGGGGCCGGCGAGCAGTACTTC. Its protein product is CASSLGGGGAGEQYF.

A few counts support this clone. DNA for the CDR3: TGTGCCAGCGAACCGGGACAGGGGTCCTACGAGCAGTACTTC. This translates into CASEPGQGSYEQYF. The gene calls are TRBV5-6 and TRBJ2-7; 10 bases fit TRBD1. The CDR3 length is 14 residues. Germline-derived CDR1 and CDR2 are SGHDT and YYEEEE. V shed 7 bases and J 1 base; nucleotides not matched to a gene: 5.

DNA of the CDR3: TGTGCCAGCAGTCAGGGACAGACTAGCAATCAGCCCCAGCATTTT. Protein product: CASSQGQTSNQPQHF. This rearrangement joins TRBV6-6 to TRBJ1-5, with TRBD1 identical over 7 bases. Germline assignment: CDR1 MNHNY and CDR2 SVGAGI (reference sequence). V shed 5 bases, J shed 0 bases, and the junction held 4 bases outside the gene matches. This CDR3 has 15 residues.

This chain uses TRBV28 with TRBJ1-5; the match to TRBD1 covers 7 bases. CDR1 and CDR2 (germline): MDHEN, SYDVKM. V was clipped by 5 bases and J by 2 bases; unmatched bases: 6. This CDR3 comprises 15 residues. The CDR3 region is CASSLTGVGNQPQHF. In DNA, the CDR3 is TGTGCCAGCAGTCTTACAGGGGTGGGCAATCAGCCCCAGCATTTT.

The chain recombines TRBV25-1 with TRBJ1-4; D is perhaps TRBD1 (5 bases). This CDR3 comprises 12 residues. CDR1 is MGHDK and CDR2 is SYGVNS in the germline V gene. Trimming took 8 bases from V and 7 from J, leaving 11 bases between them. The CDR3 here is CASSGALEKLFF. CDR3 bases: TGTGCCAGCTCTGGGGCCCTTGAAAAACTGTTTTTT.

The chain employs TRBV18 and TRBJ2-5; D unresolved. The length of the CDR3 is 13 residues. The V gene's germline CDR1 is KGHSH and CDR2 LQKENI. Between the trimmed V and J ends, which lost 0 bases and 0 bases, there was a span of 2 bases. In DNA form, the CDR3 reads TGTGCCAGCTCACCACCTAACCAAGAGACCCAGTACTTC. This encodes CASSPPNQETQYF.

The chain is built from TRBV27 and TRBJ2-3, with 8 bases fitting TRBD2. J was trimmed by 2 bases and V by 2 bases; bases with no gene match: 12. The CDR3 contains 18 residues. Germline assignment: CDR1 MNHEY and CDR2 SMNVEV (reference sequence). CDR3 coding DNA: TGTGCCAGCAGTTTAACCCCATTAGCGGGAACCCTCACAGATACGCAGTATTTT. This sequence encodes CASSLTPLAGTLTDTQYF.

V is TRBV27 and J is TRBJ1-1, with D tentatively TRBD1 (6 bases). V was pared by 2 bases and J by 5 bases, with 24 bases between. Per germline, CDR1 MNHEY and CDR2 SMNVEV (reference sequence). The CDR3 totals 18 residues. CDR3 protein: CASSLTPRRGWGRTEAFF. The CDR3 DNA reads TGTGCCAGCAGTTTAACCCCTCGTAGAGGCTGGGGGCGGACTGAAGCTTTCTTT.

The chain carries TRBV5-4 and TRBJ1-4; D ambiguous. This CDR3 is built from 16 residues. V gave up 3 bases and J gave up 0 bases, with 12 bases separating them. Germline V gene data show CDR1 as SGHNT and CDR2 as YYREEE (reference sequence). CDR3: CASSSRPASTNEKLFF. CDR3 in DNA: TGTGCCAGCAGCTCGCGGCCGGCGTCAACTAATGAAAAACTGTTTTTT. The full variable domain, in which reference TRBV5-4 and TRBJ1-4 provide the parts outside the CDR3, is ETGVTQSPTHLIKTRGQQVTLRCSSQSGHNTVSWYQQALGQGPQFIFQYYREEENGRGNFPPRFSGLQFPNYSSELNVNALELDDSALYLCASSSRPASTNEKLFFGSGTQLSVL.

This chain joins TRBV10-3 and TRBJ1-5; 8 nucleotides agree with TRBD1. Germline trimming cut 6 bases from V and 4 bases from J; bases unmatched to any gene: 2. The CDR3 totals 13 residues. Germline V gives CDR1 ENHRY, CDR2 SYGVKD. This chain's CDR3 is CAIRGTGNQPQHF. The CDR3 coding sequence is TGTGCCATCAGGGGGACAGGAAATCAGCCCCAGCATTTT.

This clone was picked up a small number of times. The J gene is TRBJ1-5, the V gene TRBV7-9, with 10 bases that match TRBD1. The length of the CDR3 is 16 residues. Per germline, CDR1 SEHNR and CDR2 FQNEAQ (reference sequence). With V trimmed by 5 bases and J by 3 bases, 7 bases remained unmatched. CDR3 region: CASSPGTGVHNQPQHF. The CDR3 DNA is TGTGCCAGCAGCCCCGGGACAGGGGTTCACAATCAGCCCCAGCATTTT.